This record concerns one T cell receptor (beta chain) sequence. TCRdb keeps only in-frame clones here, not all; method: immunoSEQ multiplex PCR. The repertoire holds about 350,000 clones, roughly 85% seen once, with roughly 3.1% in the top ten. The record originates from a study of Ad26.COV2.S vaccination and SARS-CoV-2 variants. Overall study: Once, or twice with 56 days between doses, Ad26.COV2.S was given intramuscularly.

The treatment was: 15 to 20 received Ad26.COV2.S at low or high dose, single or two shots; 5 received placebo; per-sample allocation not given. Sampling took place 63 days after the first vaccine or placebo injection. Unmatched junction bases numbered 8, after V lost 6 bases and J lost 15 bases. The CDR3 totals 13 residues. V usage is TRBV12-3 or TRBV12-4 and J usage is TRBJ2-1; 13 bases agree with TRBD2. The sequence derives from a person aged 18-65 years who received the Ad26.COV2.S COVID-19 vaccine or a placebo. The sample was peripheral blood, taken in a trial of Ad26.COV2.S vaccine versus placebo. DNA for the CDR3: TGTGCCAGCAGGGGGACTAGCGGGACCAGGCCGTTCTTC. Translated, it gives CASRGTSGTRPFF.